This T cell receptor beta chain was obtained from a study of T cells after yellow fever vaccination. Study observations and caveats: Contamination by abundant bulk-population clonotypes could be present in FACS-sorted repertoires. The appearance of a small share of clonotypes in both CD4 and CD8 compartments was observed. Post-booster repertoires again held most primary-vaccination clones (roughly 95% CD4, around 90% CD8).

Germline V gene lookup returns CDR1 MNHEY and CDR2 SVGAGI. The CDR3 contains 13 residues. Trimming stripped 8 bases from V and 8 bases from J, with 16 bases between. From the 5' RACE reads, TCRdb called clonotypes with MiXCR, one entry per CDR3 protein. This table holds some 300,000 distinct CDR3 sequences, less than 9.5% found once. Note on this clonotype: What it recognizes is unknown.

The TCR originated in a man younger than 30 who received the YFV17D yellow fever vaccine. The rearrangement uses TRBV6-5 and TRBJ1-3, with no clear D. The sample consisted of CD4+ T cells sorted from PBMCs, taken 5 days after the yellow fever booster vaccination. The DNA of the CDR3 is TGTGCCAGCTCGAGGAATCAAGGCTACACCATATATTTT. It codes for CASSRNQGYTIYF.